The rows below give T cell receptor beta chains drawn from one sample of a study of shared clonotypes between healthy human individuals. Clones were sequenced by immunoSEQ multiplex PCR, and TCRdb holds only the in-frame ones, with some missing. The table lists about 980,000 clones, about three quarters of them singletons. The sample was memory CD4+ T cells sorted from blood. These receptors all stem from a man aged 18 to 29 in good health. The CDR3 runs from the conserved cysteine through the conserved F or W. The order of the fields is clone size, V gene, D gene, J gene, CDR3 DNA, CDR3 protein. The D gene is left open where the match is weak. A clone size is listed for some rows: how often the clone was seen (once, few, many), or a class if it is expanded.

-	TRBV27	TRBD1	TRBJ1-4	TGTGCCAGCAGAGAGGGGGCGACTAATGAAAAACTGTTTTTT	CASREGATNEKLFF
-	TRBV10-3	-	TRBJ1-5	TGTGCCATCAGTCCCCAGGGTCAGCCCCAGCATTTT	CAISPQGQPQHF
-	TRBV30	-	TRBJ1-1	TGTGCCTGTACGAGGGCCCTGAACACTGAAGCTTTCTTT	CACTRALNTEAFF
few	TRBV4-1	-	TRBJ2-2	TGCGCCAGCAGCCAAGATAGGAGGGTTGACACCGGGGAGCTGTTTTTT	CASSQDRRVDTGELFF
few	TRBV2	-	TRBJ1-6	TGTGCCAGCAAGAGGGAAAATAATTCACCCCTCCACTTT	CASKRENNSPLHF
few	TRBV30	-	TRBJ1-1	TGTGCCTGGAGTGTTCAGGGAAACACTGAAGCTTTCTTT	CAWSVQGNTEAFF
-	TRBV9	-	TRBJ2-7	TGTGCCAGCAGCGTAGATGGGAATCGGTACGAGCAGTACTTC	CASSVDGNRYEQYF
many	TRBV18	TRBD1	TRBJ2-3	TGTGCCAGCTCACCTAACGGACAGGGGGCTGGAGATACGCAGTATTTT	CASSPNGQGAGDTQYF
few	TRBV28	-	TRBJ1-2	TGTGCCAGCAGTCCGCACTCGTATGGCTACACCTTC	CASSPHSYGYTF
-	TRBV20-1	TRBD1	TRBJ2-5	TGCAGTGCTAGAGATGCCGGGGACAGGTACTTC	CSARDAGDRYF
-	TRBV18	-	TRBJ2-7	TGTGCCAGCTCACTTTCGGGTGCGGGCCCTCCCTACGAGCAGTACTTC	CASSLSGAGPPYEQYF
once	TRBV9	TRBD2	TRBJ2-2	TGTGCCAGCAGCGTATTGACTAGCGGGAGTGAGCTGTTTTTT	CASSVLTSGSELFF
-	TRBV5-1	-	TRBJ1-2	TGCGCCAGCAGCTTGGGGGGCAGTTCTAACTATGGCTACACCTTC	CASSLGGSSNYGYTF
-	TRBV5-1	-	TRBJ1-1	TGCGCCAGCAGTTATAATGCTGAAGCTTTCTTT	CASSYNAEAFF
-	TRBV5-1	-	TRBJ1-2	TGCGCCAGCAGCCCCGAAGGGGGCTATGGCTACACCTTC	CASSPEGGYGYTF
-	TRBV7-2	-	TRBJ2-2	TGTGCCAGCAGCCCAATCGCCGGGGAGCTGTTTTTT	CASSPIAGELFF
-	TRBV27	-	TRBJ1-3	TGTGCCAGTTCTCCACGGGATGGAAACACCATATATTTT	CASSPRDGNTIYF
-	TRBV6-6	-	TRBJ2-2	TGTGCCAGCAGAACTGGATACACCGGGGAGCTGTTTTTT	CASRTGYTGELFF
-	TRBV5-1	-	TRBJ2-5	TGCGCCAGCAGTCGTAGCGAATTAGGCGGAGAGACCCAGTACTTC	CASSRSELGGETQYF
-	TRBV28	TRBD1	TRBJ1-4	TGTGCCAGCAGTTTGCACGGACAGGACCGTGAAAAACTGTTTTTT	CASSLHGQDREKLFF
-	TRBV4-3	-	TRBJ1-1	TGCGCCAGCAGCCAAGAGCAGGGAATGGGGGCTTTCTTT	CASSQEQGMGAFF
-	TRBV5-4	-	TRBJ2-7	TGTGCCAGCAGCTTGGGGGGTTCGAGCTCCTACGAGCAGTACTTC	CASSLGGSSSYEQYF
once	TRBV7-2	TRBD2	TRBJ2-5	TGTGCCAGCAGCTTCACTAGGACTAGCGGTATAGGAGAAGAGACCCAGTACTTC	CASSFTRTSGIGEETQYF
-	TRBV18	-	TRBJ2-5	TGTGCCAGCTCACCGGGGGAGGAGACCCAGTACTTC	CASSPGEETQYF
-	TRBV18	-	TRBJ1-1	TGTGCCAGCTCACCATCCCTGTGGGGGGGAGGCACTGAAGCTTTCTTT	CASSPSLWGGGTEAFF
once	TRBV7-9	-	TRBJ1-3	TGTGCCAGCAGCCTGGGGACAGGAAACACCATATATTTT	CASSLGTGNTIYF
-	TRBV7-2	-	TRBJ1-6	TGTGCCAGCAGCCCCGGGGGGAGCAATTCACCCCTCCACTTT	CASSPGGSNSPLHF
-	TRBV28	TRBD1	TRBJ1-2	TGTGCCAGCAGTTCCCGGACAGGGCCCTACTATGGCTACACCTTC	CASSSRTGPYYGYTF
-	TRBV2	-	TRBJ2-3	TGTGCCAGCAGTGATGAAGTTGCGATGGTGGCAGATACGCAGTATTTT	CASSDEVAMVADTQYF
many	TRBV28	TRBD1	TRBJ1-1	TGTGCCAGCAGGGGACAGGGCTCGAACACTGAAGCTTTCTTT	CASRGQGSNTEAFF
-	TRBV6-5	-	TRBJ2-3	TGTGCCAGCAATGACCCCCCCTCAGATACGCAGTATTTT	CASNDPPSDTQYF
-	TRBV11-2	-	TRBJ2-7	TGTGCCAGCAGCACACCCTACTACGAGCAGTACTTC	CASSTPYYEQYF
-	TRBV25-1	TRBD1	TRBJ2-2	TGTGCCAGCAGTCGGACAGGGAAAGCCGGGGAGCTGTTTTTT	CASSRTGKAGELFF
-	TRBV7-2	TRBD2	TRBJ2-7	TGTGCCAGCAGCTTAGCGATGTTAGCGGGAGGGCGGTACGAGCAGTACTTC	CASSLAMLAGGRYEQYF
-	TRBV5-1	TRBD1	TRBJ1-4	TGCGCCAGCAGCCCGCGACAGGGAGGAACTAATGAAAAACTGTTTTTT	CASSPRQGGTNEKLFF
-	TRBV6-1	-	TRBJ2-6	TGTGCCAGCAGTGAAGAGGAGGGCACTGGGGCCAACGTCCTGACTTTC	CASSEEEGTGANVLTF
-	TRBV27	TRBD1	TRBJ1-4	TGTGCCAGCAGTAGGGACAGGGGGCTAGCTAATGAAAAACTGTTTTTT	CASSRDRGLANEKLFF
-	TRBV6-5	-	TRBJ1-5	TGTGCCAGCAGTTACTCAGAGGGCCCGAGAGATCAGCCCCAGCATTTT	CASSYSEGPRDQPQHF
-	TRBV5-4	-	TRBJ1-2	TGTGCCAGCAGCTTGGGCAGGACACCCAACTATGGCTACACCTTC	CASSLGRTPNYGYTF
-	TRBV4-1	-	TRBJ1-2	TGCGCCAGCAGCCAAGTGGCATCACTCCCGGGACTCGGCTATGGCTACACCTTC	CASSQVASLPGLGYGYTF
-	TRBV6-6	-	TRBJ1-1	TGTGCCAGCAGTTATTCCGTGAACACTGAAGCTTTCTTT	CASSYSVNTEAFF
-	TRBV19	-	TRBJ2-7	TGTGCCAGTAGTATTGTCGGTATCTCCTACGAGCAGTACTTC	CASSIVGISYEQYF
-	TRBV21-1	-	TRBJ1-3	TGTGCCAGCAGCCTCGACAGGGCGTACTCTGGAAACACCATATATTTT	CASSLDRAYSGNTIYF
few	TRBV4-3	TRBD2	TRBJ2-3	TGCGCCAGCAGCCCCGATAGCGGGTCTAGCACAGATACGCAGTATTTT	CASSPDSGSSTDTQYF
-	TRBV7-6	TRBD2	TRBJ2-3	TGTGCCAGCAGCCCCTGGGGTGGGCGGGGGAGCACAGATACGCAGTATTTT	CASSPWGGRGSTDTQYF
-	TRBV30	-	TRBJ2-2	TGTGCCTGGAGTGTAGGTGGTACCAAGTTGTTT	CAWSVGGTKLF
-	TRBV18	-	TRBJ1-4	TGTGCCAGCTCACCACCGCGGAGGGGCGAAGGTGCAACTAATGAAAAACTGTTTTTT	CASSPPRRGEGATNEKLFF
-	TRBV19	TRBD1	TRBJ2-6	TGTGCCAGTAGGACAGGGACAGGGGCCAACGTCCTGACTTTC	CASRTGTGANVLTF
-	TRBV4-3	-	TRBJ1-5	TGCGCCAGCAGCCAAGGGTCGGGAGGGGTTCAGCCCCAGCATTTT	CASSQGSGGVQPQHF
-	TRBV7-9	TRBD2	TRBJ2-1	TGTGCCAGCAGCGTAGGCGGGACTAACCGATACAATGAGCAGTTCTTC	CASSVGGTNRYNEQFF
-	TRBV5-5	-	TRBJ2-2	TGTGCCAGCAGCCCCCGACAGTTAGGGGAGCTGTTTTTT	CASSPRQLGELFF
-	TRBV5-1	-	TRBJ2-2	TGCGCCAGCAGCTTGGGGCAGGGGAACACCGGGGAGCTGTTTTTT	CASSLGQGNTGELFF
few	TRBV1	-	TRBJ1-6	TGCACCACCCACCATTTTAATTCACCCCTCCACTTT	CTTHHFNSPLHF
-	TRBV27	TRBD1	TRBJ2-5	TGTGCCAGCAGTTTATCAGGCAGGGGGCAAGAGACCCAGTACTTC	CASSLSGRGQETQYF
-	TRBV28	TRBD1	TRBJ2-4	TGTGCCAGCAGTACCTCCGGGACAGGGAACATTCAGTACTTC	CASSTSGTGNIQYF
-	TRBV10-3	-	TRBJ2-7	TGTGCCATCAGTGAGTCACAGGGTTCTCAATACGAGCAGTACTTC	CAISESQGSQYEQYF
-	TRBV5-6	-	TRBJ2-2	TGTGCCAGCAGCTTTGACAGAGACACCGGGGAGCTGTTTTTT	CASSFDRDTGELFF
-	TRBV28	-	TRBJ1-2	TGTGCCAGCAGTGACAGCCTCTATGGCTACACCTTC	CASSDSLYGYTF
-	TRBV6-5	TRBD1	TRBJ2-3	TGTGCCAGCAGTTACGGGAAGGGACAGCGCACAGATACGCAGTATTTT	CASSYGKGQRTDTQYF
-	TRBV10-1	-	TRBJ2-1	TGCGCCAGCAGTTACCGAGGGGGGAATGAGCAGTTCTTC	CASSYRGGNEQFF